The rows below give T cell receptor beta chains drawn from one sample of a study of T cell repertoires in cytomegalovirus infection. TCRdb ran MiXCR on the reads and lists one entry per CDR3 protein. The sample consists of 500,000 to 600,000 distinct CDR3 sequences, more than 15% of them appearing once. The sequencing input was CD8+ T cells from PBMCs. The receptor set was obtained from a human donor in good health (CMV status not recorded). Some clones in this sample may be carry-over from other donors' samples. Each CDR3 is given with its conserved first and last residue. D genes are given only for firm matches. Clone size is not always given. Where it is, it says once, few, many or a class for expanded clones.

few	TRBV19	TRBJ1-2	TRBD1	CASSPRTGLVGYTF	TGTGCCAGTAGCCCCCGGACAGGTCTTGTTGGCTACACCTTC
many	TRBV14	TRBJ2-1	.	CASSLKRLGRNEQFF	TGTGCCAGCAGCCTTAAGCGACTAGGACGGAATGAGCAGTTCTTC
.	TRBV20-1	TRBJ1-1	.	CGASMGSEAFF	TGCGGTGCTAGTATGGGATCTGAAGCTTTCTTT
many	TRBV2	TRBJ2-7	TRBD2	CASSEEGSGSTEQYF	TGTGCCAGCAGTGAAGAAGGTAGCGGGAGTACCGAGCAGTACTTC
many	TRBV7-6	TRBJ1-1	.	CASSAIPLPGAMNTEAFF	TGTGCCAGCAGCGCCATTCCACTGCCGGGGGCCATGAACACTGAAGCTTTCTTT
.	TRBV19	TRBJ2-2	.	CASGSGPNTGELFF	TGTGCCAGTGGAAGCGGGCCGAACACCGGGGAGCTGTTTTTT
.	TRBV27	TRBJ2-7	TRBD2	CASSLSLAGAFYEQYF	TGTGCCAGCAGTTTATCACTAGCGGGAGCTTTTTACGAGCAGTACTTC
many	TRBV29-1	TRBJ2-5	.	CSVVGSKETQYF	TGCAGCGTTGTTGGCTCTAAAGAGACCCAGTACTTC
.	TRBV5-1	TRBJ2-5	TRBD2	CASSPGLPGLAGVRETQYF	TGCGCCAGCAGCCCAGGACTACCGGGACTAGCGGGAGTTCGGGAGACCCAGTACTTC
many	TRBV11-2	TRBJ2-1	TRBD2	CASSLGGGSSYNEQFF	TGTGCCAGCAGCTTAGGTGGCGGGAGCTCCTACAATGAGCAGTTCTTC
.	TRBV19	TRBJ1-4	.	CASSSSAGRKLFF	TGTGCCAGTAGTTCATCCGCGGGTCGAAAACTGTTTTTT
many	TRBV7-8	TRBJ2-5	.	CASSLVQALETQYF	TGTGCCAGCAGCTTAGTTCAGGCCCTGGAGACCCAGTACTTC
few	TRBV27	TRBJ2-1	.	CASSLSGWNEQFF	TGTGCCAGCAGTTTATCTGGATGGAATGAGCAGTTCTTC
.	TRBV4-1	TRBJ1-1	TRBD1	CASSEGGQGNTEAFF	TGCGCCAGCAGCGAAGGGGGACAGGGGAACACTGAAGCTTTCTTT
many	TRBV11-2	TRBJ1-6	.	CASSSTASYNSPLHF	TGTGCCAGCAGCTCGACAGCTTCCTATAATTCACCCCTCCACTTT
few	TRBV4-1	TRBJ1-2	.	CASSQDGSDYGYTF	TGCGCCAGCAGCCAGGATGGTTCCGACTATGGCTACACCTTC
few	TRBV27	TRBJ1-1	.	CASSRSGRTEAFF	TGTGCCAGCAGTCGTTCAGGGAGGACTGAAGCTTTCTTT
.	TRBV5-6	TRBJ1-1	TRBD1	CASSWDSMNTEAFF	TGTGCCAGCAGCTGGGACAGCATGAACACTGAAGCTTTCTTT
.	TRBV14	TRBJ2-5	.	CASSVHLEAETQYF	TGTGCCAGCAGCGTTCACCTGGAGGCAGAGACCCAGTACTTC
.	TRBV27	TRBJ1-2	.	CASSFGREGGYTF	TGTGCCAGCAGTTTTGGCAGGGAAGGTGGCTACACCTTC
many	TRBV7-6	TRBJ2-2	TRBD2	CASSLVPGLARTGELFF	TGTGCCAGCAGCTTAGTCCCGGGACTAGCACGCACCGGGGAGCTGTTTTTT
.	TRBV14	TRBJ2-1	TRBD2	CASSQVGGRAGNEQFF	TGTGCCAGCAGCCAAGTAGGAGGGAGGGCCGGCAATGAGCAGTTCTTC
many	TRBV7-6	TRBJ1-3	.	CASSSTVSGNTIYF	TGTGCCAGCAGCTCGACAGTCTCTGGAAACACCATATATTTT
few	TRBV19	TRBJ1-1	.	CASRGGGATEAFF	TGTGCCAGTAGGGGGGGGGGGGCCACTGAAGCTTTCTTT
many	TRBV7-9	TRBJ2-7	.	CASSSATSNLNEQYF	TGTGCCAGCAGCTCTGCTACATCTAACCTCAACGAGCAGTACTTC
.	TRBV11-2	TRBJ2-7	.	CASSLVQNTHHEQYF	TGTGCCAGCAGCTTAGTCCAGAACACTCACCACGAGCAGTACTTC
few	TRBV7-9	TRBJ2-3	TRBD1	CASSSDQGVTSTDTQYF	TGTGCCAGCAGCTCCGATCAGGGGGTGACTAGCACAGATACGCAGTATTTT
many	TRBV4-1	TRBJ2-1	TRBD1	CASSLRIPGQGDNEQFF	TGCGCCAGCAGCCTCCGTATTCCGGGACAGGGGGACAATGAGCAGTTCTTC
many	TRBV11-2	TRBJ2-2	TRBD2	CASSPLGGSGGELFF	TGTGCCAGCAGCCCCCTTGGCGGGAGTGGCGGGGAGCTGTTTTTT
few	TRBV28	TRBJ2-7	TRBD2	CASSPPYLSGGRYEQYF	TGTGCCAGCAGTCCTCCATACCTCTCGGGAGGCCGCTACGAGCAGTACTTC
many	TRBV10-3	TRBJ2-1	TRBD2	CAISESGTSGHNEQFF	TGTGCCATCAGTGAGTCCGGGACTAGCGGCCACAATGAGCAGTTCTTC
.	TRBV6-5	TRBJ1-1	.	CASSYFHRGGTEAFF	TGTGCCAGCAGTTACTTCCATAGGGGGGGGACTGAAGCTTTCTTT
.	TRBV6-6	TRBJ2-3	.	CASSYSGELTDTQYF	TGTGCCAGCAGTTACTCTGGGGAGCTCACAGATACGCAGTATTTT
few	TRBV7-3	TRBJ1-1	.	CASSFSRGGGTEAFF	TGTGCCAGCAGCTTCTCCCGGGGGGGGGGGACTGAAGCTTTCTTT
many	TRBV28	TRBJ2-1	TRBD2	CASSPTSAYSYNEQFF	TGTGCCAGCAGCCCCACTAGCGCCTACTCCTACAATGAGCAGTTCTTC
many	TRBV7-2	TRBJ2-1	TRBD2	CASSLRLAGGREQFF	TGTGCCAGCAGCTTAAGACTAGCGGGGGGCAGAGAGCAGTTCTTC
.	TRBV20-1	TRBJ2-1	.	CSARDRAVYNEQFF	TGCAGTGCTAGAGATCGGGCAGTTTACAATGAGCAGTTCTTC
many	TRBV7-2	TRBJ2-5	.	CASSRGGGGETQYF	TGTGCCAGCAGCCGAGGAGGGGGAGGAGAGACCCAGTACTTC
few	TRBV5-1	TRBJ1-1	.	CASSPGDEAFF	TGCGCCAGCAGCCCGGGCGATGAAGCTTTCTTT
few	TRBV5-6	TRBJ1-4	.	CASSLGEAPKGLFF	TGTGCCAGCAGCTTGGGGGAGGCCCCGAAAGGACTGTTTTTT
few	TRBV27	TRBJ2-1	.	CASMLIGNEQFF	TGTGCCAGCATGCTGATAGGGAATGAGCAGTTCTTC
few	TRBV5-4	TRBJ2-1	.	CASSFGTFNEQFF	TGTGCCAGCAGCTTCGGAACTTTCAATGAGCAGTTCTTC